These 4 T cell receptor beta chains originate from one sample sequenced in a study of T cell responses to AZD1222 COVID-19 vaccine. Only in-frame clones appear in the TCRdb table, and some are missing; sequencing was by immunoSEQ multiplex PCR. The profile covers approximately 130,000 clones, with around 83% appearing a single time and 2.5% to 3.5% taken by the ten largest. Sequencing was performed on peripheral blood, taken 28 days after the second AZD1222 dose. These receptors all stem from an adult who received the AZD1222 COVID-19 vaccine.

The chain joins TRBV11-2 to TRBJ2-7; tentative D call: TRBD1 (5 bases). Trimming stripped 5 bases from V and 3 bases from J, with 20 bases between. The V gene's germline CDR1 is SGHAT and CDR2 FQNNGV. The CDR3 is 16 residues long. The CDR3 is CASSQGGPGKHYEQYF. The CDR3 nucleotides are TGTGCCAGCAGCCAAGGTGGCCCAGGGAAACACTACGAGCAGTACTTC.

The chain joins TRBV4-1 to TRBJ1-4, with TRBD1 matching 7 bases. Germline V gives CDR1 MGHRA, CDR2 YSYEKL. The CDR3 sequence is 15 residues long. Trimming cost V 5 bases and J 6 bases; bases outside gene matches: 9. CDR3 in amino acids: CASSERQGRDEKLFF. As DNA, the CDR3 is TGCGCCAGCAGCGAGAGACAGGGAAGGGATGAAAAACTGTTTTTT.

This clone was seen a single time. The chain has TRBV11-2 and TRBJ1-2, with 9 bases fitting TRBD1. The CDR3 runs to 16 residues. V was pared by 1 base and J by 3 bases, with 6 bases of the junction left unmatched. Germline assignment: CDR1 SGHAT and CDR2 FQNNGV. CDR3 sequence reads: CASSLVTGGADYGYTF. The CDR3 region has the DNA TGTGCCAGCAGCTTAGTTACAGGGGGCGCGGACTATGGCTACACCTTC.

The J gene is TRBJ1-1, the V gene TRBV7-9; D is undetermined. CDR3 length equals 14 residues. Germline assignment: CDR1 SEHNR and CDR2 FQNEAQ (reference sequence). V was trimmed by 6 bases and J by 1 base, leaving 12 bases between them. CDR3 amino acids: CASSPRRENTEAFF. DNA for the CDR3: TGTGCCAGCAGTCCGAGACGAGAGAACACTGAAGCTTTCTTT.